The entry below gives a single TCR beta chain sequence along with its context. The antigen remains unidentified. The length of the CDR3 is 14 residues. V gave up 0 bases and J gave up 0 bases, with 4 bases separating them. Germline V CDR1 and CDR2: MRHNA, SNTAGT. These data come from a study of vaccination and CD4 T cells after COVID-19. The Oncomine TCR Beta short-read assay was applied to DNA of cultured CD4+ T cells. TCRdb itself ran the PCR reads through MiXCR, one entry per CDR3 protein. The data show fewer than 15,000 distinct CDR3 sequences, 50% to 65% seen once. The sample's treatment: approximately 9-day PBMC culture with coronavirus spike peptide pools or control peptides (ViraFEST assay).

The chain couples TRBV6-4 to TRBJ2-3; D ambiguous. Sequencing used CD4+ T cells from blood, cultured in vitro. The clonotype comes from a human donor who had recovered from COVID-19. CDR3 bases: TGTGCCAGCAGTGACTCGGACAGCACAGATACGCAGTATTTT. The encoded protein is CASSDSDSTDTQYF.